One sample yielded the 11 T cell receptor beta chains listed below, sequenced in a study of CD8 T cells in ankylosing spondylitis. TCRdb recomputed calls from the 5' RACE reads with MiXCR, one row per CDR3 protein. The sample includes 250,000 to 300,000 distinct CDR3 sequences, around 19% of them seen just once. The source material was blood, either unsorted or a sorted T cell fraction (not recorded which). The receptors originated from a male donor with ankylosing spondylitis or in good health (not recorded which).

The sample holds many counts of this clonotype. This chain's CDR3 is CSVETEGGWGETQYF. CDR3 coding DNA: TGCAGCGTCGAAACTGAGGGGGGTTGGGGAGAGACCCAGTACTTC. The rearrangement joins TRBV29-1 to TRBJ2-5, with D possibly called TRBD1 or TRBD2 (6 bases each). Trimming pared 6 bases from V and 4 bases from J, leaving 21 bases between. The CDR3 extends over 15 amino acids. Germline V lookup: CDR1 SQVTM, CDR2 ANQGSEA.

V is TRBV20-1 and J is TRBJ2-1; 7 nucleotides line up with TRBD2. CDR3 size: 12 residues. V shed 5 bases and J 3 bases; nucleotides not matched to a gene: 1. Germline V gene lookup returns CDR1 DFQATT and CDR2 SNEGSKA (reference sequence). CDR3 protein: CSARGVYNEQFF. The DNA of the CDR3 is TGCAGTGCTCGGGGGGTCTACAATGAGCAGTTCTTC.

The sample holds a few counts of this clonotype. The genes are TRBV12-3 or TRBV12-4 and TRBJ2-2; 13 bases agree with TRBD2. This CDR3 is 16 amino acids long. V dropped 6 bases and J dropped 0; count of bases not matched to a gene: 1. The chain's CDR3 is CASRTSGGPNTGELFF. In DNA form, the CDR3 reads TGTGCCAGCAGGACTAGCGGGGGGCCGAACACCGGGGAGCTGTTTTTT.

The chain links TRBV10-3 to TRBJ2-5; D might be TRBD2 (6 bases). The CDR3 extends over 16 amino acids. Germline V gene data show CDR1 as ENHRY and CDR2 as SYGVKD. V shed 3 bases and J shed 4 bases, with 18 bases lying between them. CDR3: CAISDVGTAGLETQYF. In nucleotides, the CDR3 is TGTGCCATCAGTGACGTAGGGACTGCGGGCCTAGAGACCCAGTACTTC.

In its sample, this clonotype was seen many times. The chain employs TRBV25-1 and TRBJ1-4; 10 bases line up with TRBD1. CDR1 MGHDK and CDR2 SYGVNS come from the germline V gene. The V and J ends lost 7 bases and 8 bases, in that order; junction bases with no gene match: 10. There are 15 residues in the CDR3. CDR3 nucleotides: TGTGCCAGCATAGGGCCCGGGACAGGGGACGAAAAACTGTTTTTT. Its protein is CASIGPGTGDEKLFF.

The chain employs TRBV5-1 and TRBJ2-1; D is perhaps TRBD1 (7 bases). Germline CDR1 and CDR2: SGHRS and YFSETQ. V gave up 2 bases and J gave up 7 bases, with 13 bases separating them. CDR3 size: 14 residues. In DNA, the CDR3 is TGCGCCAGCAGCTTTGAGACAGGGAGGAATGAGCAGTTCTTC. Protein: CASSFETGRNEQFF.

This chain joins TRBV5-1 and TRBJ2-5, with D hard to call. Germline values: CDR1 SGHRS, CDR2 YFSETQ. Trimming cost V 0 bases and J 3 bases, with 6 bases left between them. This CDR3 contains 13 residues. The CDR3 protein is CASSLGPEETQYF. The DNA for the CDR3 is TGCGCCAGCAGCTTGGGCCCGGAAGAGACCCAGTACTTC.

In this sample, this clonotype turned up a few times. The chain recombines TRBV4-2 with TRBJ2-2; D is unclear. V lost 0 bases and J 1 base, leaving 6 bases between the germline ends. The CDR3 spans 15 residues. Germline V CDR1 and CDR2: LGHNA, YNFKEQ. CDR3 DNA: TGTGCCAGCAGCCAAGATAGGGTGAACACCGGGGAGCTGTTTTTT. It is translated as CASSQDRVNTGELFF.

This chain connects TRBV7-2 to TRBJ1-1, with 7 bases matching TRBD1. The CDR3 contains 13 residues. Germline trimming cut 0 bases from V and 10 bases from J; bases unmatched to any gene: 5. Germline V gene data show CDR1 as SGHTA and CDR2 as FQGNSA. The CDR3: CASSLAGQAVAFF. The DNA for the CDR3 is TGTGCCAGCAGCTTAGCAGGACAGGCGGTAGCTTTCTTT.

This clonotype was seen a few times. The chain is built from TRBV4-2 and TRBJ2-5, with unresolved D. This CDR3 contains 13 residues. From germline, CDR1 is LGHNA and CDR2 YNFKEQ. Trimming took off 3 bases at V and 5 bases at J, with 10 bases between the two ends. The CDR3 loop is CASSQRMGETQYF. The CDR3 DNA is TGTGCCAGCAGCCAGAGAATGGGGGAGACCCAGTACTTC.

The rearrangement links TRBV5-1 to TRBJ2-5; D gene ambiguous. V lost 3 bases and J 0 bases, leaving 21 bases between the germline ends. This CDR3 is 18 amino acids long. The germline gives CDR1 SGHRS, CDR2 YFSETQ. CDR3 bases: TGCGCCAGCAGCTACTATTCCCAAGCGTACTCCAACCAAGAGACCCAGTACTTC. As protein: CASSYYSQAYSNQETQYF.